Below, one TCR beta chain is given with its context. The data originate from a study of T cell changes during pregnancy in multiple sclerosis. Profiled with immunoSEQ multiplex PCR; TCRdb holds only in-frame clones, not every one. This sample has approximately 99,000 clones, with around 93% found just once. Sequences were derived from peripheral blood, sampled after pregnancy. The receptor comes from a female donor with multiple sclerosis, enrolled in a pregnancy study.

The CDR3 coding sequence is TGCGCCAGCAGCCACGATACAGGGAGCGGGGAGCTGTTTTTT. Translating gives CASSHDTGSGELFF. The chain couples TRBV4-1 to TRBJ2-2, with a weak D call TRBD1 (6 bases). Trimming took off 3 bases at V and 7 bases at J, with 12 bases between the two ends. Germline V gives CDR1 MGHRA, CDR2 YSYEKL. The CDR3 sequence is 14 residues long.